This TCR beta chain was sequenced in a study of metastatic and nonmetastatic thyroid tumors. All patients were untreated before thyroid surgery. Germline V gene lookup returns CDR1 GTSNPN and CDR2 SVGIG (reference sequence). Trimming stripped 0 bases from V and 8 bases from J, with 7 bases between. This CDR3 comprises 12 residues. MiXCR re-clonotyped the PCR reads for TCRdb. In the table there are fewer than 40,000 clones, 25% of which are singletons. This TCR was recovered from a female donor with papillary thyroid cancer or a benign thyroid nodule (not recorded which). Some clones in this sample may be carry-over from other donors' samples. The J gene is TRBJ1-4, the V gene TRBV30, with D uncertain. Sample: blood. CDR3 sequence: CAWSVRREKLFF. The CDR3, as DNA: TGTGCCTGGAGTGTCAGGAGAGAAAAACTGTTTTTT.